The 8 T cell receptor beta chains below were found in one sample sequenced in a study of response to subunit inactivated influenza vaccine. TCRdb fed the RT-PCR reads into MiXCR, producing one record per CDR3 protein. Of around 500,000 distinct CDR3 sequences listed, 9.5% to 13% are singletons. This sample comprised PBMCs from blood, obtained roughly 45 days after vaccination. Receptor source: a middle-aged man who received an inactivated influenza vaccine.

The table lists this clonotype with a few counts. V usage is TRBV5-1 and J usage is TRBJ2-7; D unclear. Germline CDR1 reads SGHRS; CDR2 reads YFSETQ. The CDR3 loop spans 14 amino acids. V was clipped by 2 bases and J by 0 bases, with 9 bases between them. This CDR3 is CASSLTQSSYEQYF. CDR3 in DNA: TGCGCCAGCAGCTTAACACAGAGCTCCTACGAGCAGTACTTC.

This chain connects TRBV5-5 to TRBJ1-2, with D possibly matching TRBD1 (5 bases). Per the germline V gene, CDR1 is SGHKS and CDR2 is YYEKEE (reference sequence). CDR3 size: 15 residues. V lost 3 bases and J 0 bases, leaving 12 bases between the germline ends. CDR3 in DNA: TGTGCCAGCAGCTCCGGGGCCATAGCTAACTATGGCTACACCTTC. It codes for CASSSGAIANYGYTF.

Many counts were recorded for this clonotype. V and J are TRBV24-1 and TRBJ2-1; 12 positions match TRBD2. The V and J ends lost 3 bases and 5 bases, in that order; junction bases with no gene match: 7. Germline CDR1 and CDR2: KGHDR and SFDVKD. This CDR3 spans 17 amino acids. CDR3 nucleotides: TGTGCCACCAGTGATAGGGGACTAGCGGGCTCGAACAATGAGCAGTTCTTC. Its protein product is CATSDRGLAGSNNEQFF.

This clonotype was counted a few times. The chain combines TRBV5-1 with TRBJ2-7; 7 bases are shared with TRBD1. Unmatched junction bases numbered 8, after V lost 5 bases and J lost 0 bases. The V gene's germline CDR1 is SGHRS and CDR2 YFSETQ. CDR3 length: 15 residues. The CDR3 is CASSYRRQGSYEQYF. For the CDR3, the DNA is TGCGCCAGCAGTTACCGGAGACAGGGCTCCTACGAGCAGTACTTC.

This clonotype was seen repeatedly, ten times or more. CDR3 sequence: CASSLRDEQFF. CDR3 in DNA: TGTGCCAGCAGCCTTAGGGATGAGCAGTTCTTC. The chain joins TRBV4-2 to TRBJ2-1; D is unclear. Germline V gene sequence: CDR1 LGHNA, CDR2 YNFKEQ. CDR3 length equals 11 residues. V was clipped by 4 bases and J by 8 bases, with 6 bases between them.

This clonotype came up a few times. This chain joins TRBV4-1 and TRBJ1-6; D uncertain. From germline, CDR1 is MGHRA and CDR2 YSYEKL. The CDR3 runs 13 residues. Trimming took 1 base from V and 9 from J, leaving 7 bases between them. CDR3 bases: TGCGCCAGCAGCCAAGGATTGAGTTCACCCCTCCACTTT. Translated, it gives CASSQGLSSPLHF.

This clonotype has ten or more counts. This sequence joins TRBV20-1 and TRBJ2-1; 8 bases are a match to TRBD1. Per the germline V gene, CDR1 is DFQATT and CDR2 is SNEGSKA (reference sequence). The CDR3 consists of 16 residues. V was clipped by 2 bases and J by 4 bases; unmatched bases: 10. CDR3 sequence reads: CSARRTTGQVYNEQFF. The DNA for the CDR3 is TGCAGTGCTAGACGAACTACGGGACAGGTATACAATGAGCAGTTCTTC.

This clonotype occurred a few times. The chain employs TRBV6-4 and TRBJ2-6; the D is unclear. The CDR3 is 14 residues long. Trimming took off 3 bases at V and 0 bases at J, with 3 bases between the two ends. Germline CDR1 reads MRHNA; CDR2 reads SNTAGT. The CDR3 here is CASSEYSGANVLTF. The CDR3 nucleotides are TGTGCCAGCAGTGAGTACTCTGGGGCCAACGTCCTGACTTTC.